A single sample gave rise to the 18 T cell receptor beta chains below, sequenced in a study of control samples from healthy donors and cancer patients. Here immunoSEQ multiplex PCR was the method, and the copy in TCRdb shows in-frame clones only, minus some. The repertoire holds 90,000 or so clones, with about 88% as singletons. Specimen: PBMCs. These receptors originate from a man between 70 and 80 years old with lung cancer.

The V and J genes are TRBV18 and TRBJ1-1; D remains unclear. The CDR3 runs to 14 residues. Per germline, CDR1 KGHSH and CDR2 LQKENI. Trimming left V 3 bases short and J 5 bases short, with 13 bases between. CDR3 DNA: TGTGCCAGCTCACCGGCGACCGGCGGGACTGAAGCTTTCTTT. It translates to CASSPATGGTEAFF.

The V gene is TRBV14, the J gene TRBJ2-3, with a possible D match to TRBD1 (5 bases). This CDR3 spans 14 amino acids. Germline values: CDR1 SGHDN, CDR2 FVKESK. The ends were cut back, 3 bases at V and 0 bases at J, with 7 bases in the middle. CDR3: CASSHRESTDTQYF. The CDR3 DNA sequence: TGTGCCAGCAGCCACAGGGAAAGCACAGATACGCAGTATTTT.

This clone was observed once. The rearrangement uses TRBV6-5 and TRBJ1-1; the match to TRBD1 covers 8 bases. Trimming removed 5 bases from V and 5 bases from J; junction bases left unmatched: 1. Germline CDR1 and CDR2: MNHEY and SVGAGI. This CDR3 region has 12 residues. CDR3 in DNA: TGTGCCAGCAGTCGACAGGGGACTGAAGCTTTCTTT. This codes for CASSRQGTEAFF.

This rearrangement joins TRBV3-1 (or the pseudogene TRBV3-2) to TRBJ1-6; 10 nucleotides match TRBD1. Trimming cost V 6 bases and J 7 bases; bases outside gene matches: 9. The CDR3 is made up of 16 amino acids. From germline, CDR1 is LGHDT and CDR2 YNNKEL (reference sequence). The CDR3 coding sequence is TGTGCCAGCAGGGGGGGGGACAGGGGACGGAATTCACCCCTCCACTTT. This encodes CASRGGDRGRNSPLHF.

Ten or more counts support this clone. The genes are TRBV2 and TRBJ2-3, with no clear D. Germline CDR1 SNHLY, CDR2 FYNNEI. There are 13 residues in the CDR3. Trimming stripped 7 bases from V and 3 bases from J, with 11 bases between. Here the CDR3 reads CASNPVGTDTQYF. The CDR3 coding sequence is TGTGCCAGCAATCCAGTAGGGACAGATACGCAGTATTTT.

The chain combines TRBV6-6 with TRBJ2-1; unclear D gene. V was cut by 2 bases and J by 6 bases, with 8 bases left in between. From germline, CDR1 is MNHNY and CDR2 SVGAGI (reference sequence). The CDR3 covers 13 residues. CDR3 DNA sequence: TGTGCCAGCAGTTACGGACGGATCAATGAGCAGTTCTTC. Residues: CASSYGRINEQFF.

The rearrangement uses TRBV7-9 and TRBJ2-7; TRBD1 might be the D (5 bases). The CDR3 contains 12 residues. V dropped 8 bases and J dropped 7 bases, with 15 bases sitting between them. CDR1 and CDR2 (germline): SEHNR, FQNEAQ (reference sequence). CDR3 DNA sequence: TGTGCCAGCGCCAGGGATTTAGGGGAGCAGTACTTC. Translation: CASARDLGEQYF.

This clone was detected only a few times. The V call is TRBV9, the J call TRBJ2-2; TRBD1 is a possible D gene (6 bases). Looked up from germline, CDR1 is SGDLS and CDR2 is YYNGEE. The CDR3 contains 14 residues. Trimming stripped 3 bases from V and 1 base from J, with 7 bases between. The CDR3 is CASSGGQNTGELFF. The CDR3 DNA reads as TGTGCCAGCAGCGGGGGACAGAACACCGGGGAGCTGTTTTTT.

The CDR3 loop reads CASSEERGRRLDTQYF. CDR3 nucleotides: TGTGCCAGCAGCGAGGAGCGGGGCCGGAGGTTAGATACGCAGTATTTT. The chain links TRBV9 to TRBJ2-3; 7 bases are shared with TRBD2. Germline V CDR1 and CDR2: SGDLS, YYNGEE. The CDR3 length is 16 residues. Germline trimming cut 3 bases from V and 5 bases from J; bases unmatched to any gene: 12.

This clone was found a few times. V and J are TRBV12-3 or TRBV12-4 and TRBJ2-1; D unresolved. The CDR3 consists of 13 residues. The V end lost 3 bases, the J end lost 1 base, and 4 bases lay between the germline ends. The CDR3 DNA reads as TGTGCCAGCAGTTTCTCATCCTACAATGAGCAGTTCTTC. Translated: CASSFSSYNEQFF.

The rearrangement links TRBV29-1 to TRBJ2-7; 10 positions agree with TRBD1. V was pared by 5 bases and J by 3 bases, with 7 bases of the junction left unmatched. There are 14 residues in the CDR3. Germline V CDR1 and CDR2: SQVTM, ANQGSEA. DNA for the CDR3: TGCAGCGTTAATTTCGGGACAGGGGTCTACGAGCAGTACTTC. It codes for CSVNFGTGVYEQYF.

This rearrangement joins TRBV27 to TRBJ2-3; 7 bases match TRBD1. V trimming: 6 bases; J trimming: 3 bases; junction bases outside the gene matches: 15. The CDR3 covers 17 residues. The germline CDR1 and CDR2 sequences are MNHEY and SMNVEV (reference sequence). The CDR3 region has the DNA TGTGCCAGCAGCACCCACGAGGGGGCCTCGGCGACAGATACGCAGTATTTT. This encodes CASSTHEGASATDTQYF.

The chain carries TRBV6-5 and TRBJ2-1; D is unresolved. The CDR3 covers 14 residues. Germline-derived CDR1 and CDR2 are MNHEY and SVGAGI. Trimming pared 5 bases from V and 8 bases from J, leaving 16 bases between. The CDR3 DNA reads TGTGCCAGCAGTAGTTACTATACTGGGGATGAGCAGTTCTTC. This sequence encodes CASSSYYTGDEQFF.

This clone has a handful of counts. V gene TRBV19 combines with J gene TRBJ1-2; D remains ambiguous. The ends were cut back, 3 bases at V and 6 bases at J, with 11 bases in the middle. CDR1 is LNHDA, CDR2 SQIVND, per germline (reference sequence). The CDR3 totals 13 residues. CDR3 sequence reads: CASSMVESHGYTF. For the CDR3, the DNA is TGTGCCAGTAGTATGGTGGAGAGCCATGGCTACACCTTC.

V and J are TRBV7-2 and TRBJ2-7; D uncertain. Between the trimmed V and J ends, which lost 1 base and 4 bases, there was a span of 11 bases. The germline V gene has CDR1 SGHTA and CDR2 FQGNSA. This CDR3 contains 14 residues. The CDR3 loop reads CASSLVSSRYEQYF. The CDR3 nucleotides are TGTGCCAGCAGCTTAGTTTCCAGCAGGTACGAGCAGTACTTC.

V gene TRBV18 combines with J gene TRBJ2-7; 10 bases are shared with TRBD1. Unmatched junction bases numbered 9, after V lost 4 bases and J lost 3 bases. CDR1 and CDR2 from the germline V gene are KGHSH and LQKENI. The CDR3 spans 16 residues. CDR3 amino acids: CASSLFFGTGDYEQYF. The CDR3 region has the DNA TGTGCCAGCTCACTCTTCTTTGGGACAGGGGACTACGAGCAGTACTTC. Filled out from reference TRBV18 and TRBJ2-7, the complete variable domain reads NAGVMQNPRHLVRRRGQEARLRCSPMKGHSHVYWYRQLPEEGLKFMVYLQKENIIDESGMPKERFSAEFPKEGPSILRIQQVVRGDSAAYFCASSLFFGTGDYEQYFGPGTRLTVT.

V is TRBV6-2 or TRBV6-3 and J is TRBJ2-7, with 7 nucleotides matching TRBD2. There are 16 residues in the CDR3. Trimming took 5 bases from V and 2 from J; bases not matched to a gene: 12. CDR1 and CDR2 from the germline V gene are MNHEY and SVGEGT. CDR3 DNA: TGTGCCAGCAGTCCGCTAAGGGGTGCGGGGGCCTACGAGCAGTACTTC. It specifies CASSPLRGAGAYEQYF.

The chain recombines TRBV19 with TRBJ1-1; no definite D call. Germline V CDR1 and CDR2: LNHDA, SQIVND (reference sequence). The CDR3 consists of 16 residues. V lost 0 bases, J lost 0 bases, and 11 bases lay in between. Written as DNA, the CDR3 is TGTGCCAGTAGTATAGATGTTCGTGGGTTGAACACTGAAGCTTTCTTT. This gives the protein CASSIDVRGLNTEAFF. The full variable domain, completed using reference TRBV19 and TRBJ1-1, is DGGITQSPKYLFRKEGQNVTLSCEQNLNHDAMYWYRQDPGQGLRLIYYSQIVNDFQKGDIAEGYSVSREKKESFPLTVTSAQKNPTAFYLCASSIDVRGLNTEAFFGQGTRLTVV.